This TCR beta chain was recorded in a study of blood T cell repertoires in COVID-19. V was trimmed by 5 bases and J by 5 bases, leaving 12 bases between them. The CDR3 has 13 amino acids. Profiled with immunoSEQ multiplex PCR; TCRdb holds only in-frame clones, not every one. The sample lists around 45,000 clones, about nine tenths occurring once. The sample comprised peripheral blood. The chain links TRBV12-3 or TRBV12-4 to TRBJ2-5; D unresolved. This clonotype was sampled from a man between 60 and 70 years old with active or convalescent COVID-19. CDR3 bases: TGTGCCAGCAGTCCCACTTGGCGGGAGACCCAGTACTTC. Its translation is CASSPTWRETQYF.